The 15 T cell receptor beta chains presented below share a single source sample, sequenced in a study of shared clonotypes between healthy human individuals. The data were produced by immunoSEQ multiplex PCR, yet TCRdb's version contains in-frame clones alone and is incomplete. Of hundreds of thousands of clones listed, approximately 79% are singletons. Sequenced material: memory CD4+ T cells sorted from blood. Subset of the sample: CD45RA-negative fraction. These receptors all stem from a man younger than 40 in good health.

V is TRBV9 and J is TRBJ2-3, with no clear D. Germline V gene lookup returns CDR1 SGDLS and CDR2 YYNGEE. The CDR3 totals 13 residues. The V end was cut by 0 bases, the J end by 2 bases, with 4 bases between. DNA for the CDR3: TGTGCCAGCAGCGTAGCAGACACAGATACGCAGTATTTT. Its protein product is CASSVADTDTQYF.

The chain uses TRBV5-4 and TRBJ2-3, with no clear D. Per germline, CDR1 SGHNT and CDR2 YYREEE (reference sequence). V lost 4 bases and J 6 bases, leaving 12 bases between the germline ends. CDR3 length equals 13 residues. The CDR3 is CASSLLDGDTQYF. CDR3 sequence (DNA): TGTGCCAGCAGCCTCCTCGATGGGGATACGCAGTATTTT. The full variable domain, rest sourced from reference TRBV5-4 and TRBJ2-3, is ETGVTQSPTHLIKTRGQQVTLRCSSQSGHNTVSWYQQALGQGPQFIFQYYREEENGRGNFPPRFSGLQFPNYSSELNVNALELDDSALYLCASSLLDGDTQYFGPGTRLTVL.

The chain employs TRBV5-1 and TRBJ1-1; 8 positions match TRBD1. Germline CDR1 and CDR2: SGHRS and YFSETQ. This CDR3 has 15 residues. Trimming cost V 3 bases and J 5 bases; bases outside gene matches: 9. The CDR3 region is CASSWGTGGGTEAFF. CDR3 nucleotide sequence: TGCGCCAGCAGCTGGGGAACAGGGGGAGGGACTGAAGCTTTCTTT.

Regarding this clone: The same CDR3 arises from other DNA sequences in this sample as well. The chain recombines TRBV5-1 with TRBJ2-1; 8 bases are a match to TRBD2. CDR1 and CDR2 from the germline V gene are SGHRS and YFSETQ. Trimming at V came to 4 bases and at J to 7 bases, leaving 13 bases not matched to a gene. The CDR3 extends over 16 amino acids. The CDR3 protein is CASSLAGSGSLNEQFF. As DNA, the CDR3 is TGCGCCAGCAGCCTAGCTGGAAGCGGGAGTTTAAATGAGCAGTTCTTC.

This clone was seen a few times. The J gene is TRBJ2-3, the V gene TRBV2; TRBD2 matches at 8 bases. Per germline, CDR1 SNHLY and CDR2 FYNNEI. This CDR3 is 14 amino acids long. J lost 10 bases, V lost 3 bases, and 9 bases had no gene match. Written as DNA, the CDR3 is TGTGCCAGCAGTGAGGATAGCGGGGCCAGAGCGCAGTATTTT. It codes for CASSEDSGARAQYF.

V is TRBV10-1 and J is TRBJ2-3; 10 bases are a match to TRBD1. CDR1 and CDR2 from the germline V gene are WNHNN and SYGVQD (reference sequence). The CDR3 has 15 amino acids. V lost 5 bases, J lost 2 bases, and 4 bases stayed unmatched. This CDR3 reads CASSLRQGATDTQYF. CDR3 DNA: TGCGCCAGCAGTCTAAGACAGGGGGCCACAGATACGCAGTATTTT.

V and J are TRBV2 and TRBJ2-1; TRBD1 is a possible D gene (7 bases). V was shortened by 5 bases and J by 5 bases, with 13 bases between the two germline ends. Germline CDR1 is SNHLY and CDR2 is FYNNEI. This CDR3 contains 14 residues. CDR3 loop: CASSLSGGHNEQFF. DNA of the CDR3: TGTGCCAGCAGTTTGTCAGGGGGGCACAATGAGCAGTTCTTC.

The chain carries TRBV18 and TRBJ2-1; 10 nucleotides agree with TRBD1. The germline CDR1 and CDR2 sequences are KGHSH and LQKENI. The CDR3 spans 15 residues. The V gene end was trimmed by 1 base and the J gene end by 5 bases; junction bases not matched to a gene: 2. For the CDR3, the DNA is TGTGCCAGCTCACCACGACAGGGGGCAAACAATGAGCAGTTCTTC. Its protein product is CASSPRQGANNEQFF. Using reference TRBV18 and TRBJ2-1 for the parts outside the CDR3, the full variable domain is NAGVMQNPRHLVRRRGQEARLRCSPMKGHSHVYWYRQLPEEGLKFMVYLQKENIIDESGMPKERFSAEFPKEGPSILRIQQVVRGDSAAYFCASSPRQGANNEQFFGPGTRLTVL.

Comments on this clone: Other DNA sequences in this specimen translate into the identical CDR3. CDR3 coding DNA: TGTGCCAGCAGCCAGCAGCTCCAAGAGACCCAGTACTTC. Translation gives CASSQQLQETQYF. V usage is TRBV14 and J usage is TRBJ2-5; D unclear. This CDR3 is 13 amino acids long. The germline V and J ends were trimmed by 3 bases and 1 base, with 6 bases remaining between them. The germline V gene has CDR1 SGHDN and CDR2 FVKESK.

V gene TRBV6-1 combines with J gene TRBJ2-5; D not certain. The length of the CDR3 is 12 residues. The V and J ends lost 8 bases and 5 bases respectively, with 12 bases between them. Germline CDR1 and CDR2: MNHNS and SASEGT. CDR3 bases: TGTGCCAGCCTTGGTGTAGGGGAGACCCAGTACTTC. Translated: CASLGVGETQYF.

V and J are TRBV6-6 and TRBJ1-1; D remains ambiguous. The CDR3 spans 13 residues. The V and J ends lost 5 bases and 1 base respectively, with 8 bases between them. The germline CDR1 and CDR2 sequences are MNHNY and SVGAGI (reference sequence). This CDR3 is CASSPHQNTEAFF. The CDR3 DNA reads TGTGCCAGCAGTCCCCACCAGAACACTGAAGCTTTCTTT.

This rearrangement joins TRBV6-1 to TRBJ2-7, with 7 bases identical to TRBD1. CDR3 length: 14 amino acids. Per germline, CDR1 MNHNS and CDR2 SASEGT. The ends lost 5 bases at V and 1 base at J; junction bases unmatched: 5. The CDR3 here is CASSRQGVSYEQYF. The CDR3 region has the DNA TGTGCCAGCAGTCGACAGGGTGTTTCCTACGAGCAGTACTTC.

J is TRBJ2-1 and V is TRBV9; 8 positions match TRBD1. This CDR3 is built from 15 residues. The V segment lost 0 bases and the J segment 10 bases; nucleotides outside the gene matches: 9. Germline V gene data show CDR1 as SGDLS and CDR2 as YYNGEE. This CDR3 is CASSVEGQASREQFF. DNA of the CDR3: TGTGCCAGCAGCGTAGAGGGACAGGCCAGCAGGGAGCAGTTCTTC.

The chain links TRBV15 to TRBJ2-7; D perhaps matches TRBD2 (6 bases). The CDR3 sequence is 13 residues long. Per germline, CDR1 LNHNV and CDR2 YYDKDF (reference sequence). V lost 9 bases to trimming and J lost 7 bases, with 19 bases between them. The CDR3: CATSGSPAGEQYF. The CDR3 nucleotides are TGTGCCACTTCTGGGTCCCCGGCGGGGGAGCAGTACTTC.

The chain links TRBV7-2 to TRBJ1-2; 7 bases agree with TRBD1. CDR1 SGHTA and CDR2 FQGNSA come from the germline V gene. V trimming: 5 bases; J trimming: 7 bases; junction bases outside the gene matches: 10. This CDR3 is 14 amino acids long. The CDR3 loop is CASSKDRTRFGYTF. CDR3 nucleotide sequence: TGTGCCAGCAGCAAGGACAGGACCCGATTTGGCTACACCTTC.